What follows are 22 T cell receptor beta chains derived from one specimen sequenced in a study of T cells after yellow fever vaccination. In TCRdb, the 5' RACE reads were re-called with MiXCR into one record per CDR3 protein. The sample lists roughly 300,000 distinct CDR3 sequences, roughly 8.4% occurring once. The specimen was PBMCs, collected roughly 47 days after the first yellow fever vaccination. The receptor source for this set is a young man who received the YFV17D yellow fever vaccine.

This clonotype was counted only a few times. This sequence joins TRBV15 and TRBJ2-7; 7 bases match TRBD2. Germline CDR1 and CDR2: LNHNV and YYDKDF (reference sequence). V was pared by 0 bases and J by 5 bases, with 7 bases of the junction left unmatched. The CDR3 contains 15 residues. CDR3 protein: CATSRDASGPHEQYV. CDR3 DNA sequence: TGTGCCACCAGCAGAGATGCTAGCGGCCCCCACGAGCAGTACGTC.

This clonotype was seen a handful of times. This chain joins TRBV4-1 and TRBJ2-2, with D perhaps matching TRBD1 (5 bases). Germline V CDR1 and CDR2: MGHRA, YSYEKL. The CDR3 totals 16 residues. V shed 2 bases and J shed 1 base, with 11 bases lying between them. CDR3 bases: TGCGCCAGCAGCCAACGAGTGACAGAGAACACCGGGGAGCTGTTTTTT. As protein: CASSQRVTENTGELFF.

In this sample, this clonotype turned up many times. V is TRBV12-3 or TRBV12-4 and J is TRBJ1-1, with 9 positions matching TRBD1. The CDR3 length is 16 residues. Trimming at V came to 3 bases and at J to 6 bases, leaving 11 bases not matched to a gene. Here the CDR3 DNA reads TGTGCCAGCAGTTTCCCTGGGACAGGGATGAGATCTGAAGCTTTCTTT. It translates to CASSFPGTGMRSEAFF.

In this sample, this clonotype turned up a few times. The genes are TRBV5-6 and TRBJ2-3, with TRBD2 identical over 9 bases. The germline gives CDR1 SGHDT, CDR2 YYEEEE. V shed 3 bases and J 2 bases; nucleotides not matched to a gene: 13. The CDR3 loop spans 18 amino acids. The CDR3 DNA reads as TGTGCCAGCAGCTCGTTAATTATAGCGGGGGAACCCACAGATACGCAGTATTTT. Its translation: CASSSLIIAGEPTDTQYF. Complete variable domain (other parts from reference TRBV5-6 and TRBJ2-3): DAGVTQSPTHLIKTRGQQVTLRCSPKSGHDTVSWYQQALGQGPQFIFQYYEEEERQRGNFPDRFSGHQFPNYSSELNVNALLLGDSALYLCASSSLIIAGEPTDTQYFGPGTRLTVL.

The chain is built from TRBV28 and TRBJ2-4, with a possible D match to TRBD1 (5 bases). V dropped 3 bases and J dropped 8 bases, with 14 bases sitting between them. Per germline, CDR1 MDHEN and CDR2 SYDVKM. The CDR3 length is 14 residues. The CDR3 DNA follows: TGTGCCAGCAGTTTCCGACAGCTTCCTGACATTCAGTACTTC. Translation gives CASSFRQLPDIQYF.

The chain couples TRBV5-1 to TRBJ1-5; a weak D match, TRBD1 (5 bases). CDR1 is SGHRS and CDR2 is YFSETQ in the germline V gene. This CDR3 is built from 15 residues. Trimming shortened V by 2 bases and J by 0 bases, and 9 bases separated the two germline ends. The CDR3: CASSLDSNSNQPQHF. Written as DNA, the CDR3 is TGCGCCAGCAGCTTAGACAGTAATAGCAATCAGCCCCAGCATTTT.

In this sample, this clonotype turned up once. The chain recombines TRBV19 with TRBJ2-3; D perhaps matches TRBD1 (5 bases). V dropped 6 bases and J dropped 6 bases, with 16 bases sitting between them. Per the germline V gene, CDR1 is LNHDA and CDR2 is SQIVND (reference sequence). CDR3 length: 14 amino acids. In nucleotides, the CDR3 is TGTGCCAGTAGCATTCAGGGTCTGGAGGATACGCAGTATTTT. It specifies CASSIQGLEDTQYF.

This clonotype appeared a few times. The genes are TRBV5-1 and TRBJ2-1, with 10 bases fitting TRBD2. V shed 3 bases and J 16 bases; nucleotides not matched to a gene: 7. CDR3 length equals 12 residues. Germline V gene data show CDR1 as SGHRS and CDR2 as YFSETQ. The CDR3 DNA follows: TGCGCCAGCAGCTACCCTAGCGGGGGCCCCTTCTTC. This encodes CASSYPSGGPFF. Based on the CDR3 plus reference TRBV5-1 and TRBJ2-1, the full variable domain is KAGVTQTPRYLIKTRGQQVTLSCSPISGHRSVSWYQQTPGQGLQFLFEYFSETQRNKGNFPGRFSGRQFSNSRSEMNVSTLELGDSALYLCASSYPSGGPFFGPGTRLTVL.

V usage is TRBV20-1 and J usage is TRBJ1-1; 9 nucleotides agree with TRBD1. CDR3 size: 14 residues. J gave up 0 bases and V 3 bases, and 2 bases lay outside the gene matches. Germline loops: CDR1 DFQATT, CDR2 SNEGSKA (reference sequence). Written as DNA, the CDR3 is TGCAGTGCTAGGGACAGGGGAGTGAACACTGAAGCTTTCTTT. It specifies CSARDRGVNTEAFF.

The rearrangement uses TRBV5-1 and TRBJ1-6; D is undetermined. Trimming cost V 0 bases and J 7 bases, with 11 bases left between them. Germline assignment: CDR1 SGHRS and CDR2 YFSETQ. This CDR3 is built from 15 residues. The CDR3 spells CASSLGNTGNSPLHF. Here the CDR3 DNA reads TGCGCCAGCAGCTTGGGAAACACTGGGAATTCACCCCTCCACTTT.

This clonotype was found many times. This chain uses TRBV10-3 with TRBJ2-7; D may correspond to TRBD1 or TRBD2 (7 bases each). The CDR3 is 14 amino acids. Germline-derived CDR1 and CDR2 are ENHRY and SYGVKD. V dropped 7 bases and J dropped 2 bases, with 15 bases sitting between them. DNA for the CDR3: TGTGCCATCACCGCGGGGGACAGAGCCTACGAGCAGTACTTC. Protein sequence: CAITAGDRAYEQYF.

J is TRBJ2-1 and V is TRBV4-3, with a tentative D call TRBD1 (7 bases). With 0 bases removed from V and 12 bases from J, the gap between germline ends came to 15 bases. Germline-derived CDR1 and CDR2 are LGHNA and YSLEER. This CDR3 has 14 residues. The CDR3 coding sequence is TGCGCCAGCAGCCAAGATCTCGGGCAGGGGGGGCAGTTCTTC. It encodes CASSQDLGQGGQFF.

The rearrangement uses TRBV6-1 and TRBJ2-1, with D possibly being TRBD2 (5 bases). Germline V gives CDR1 MNHNS, CDR2 SASEGT. The length of the CDR3 is 14 residues. Trimming cost V 6 bases and J 0 bases, with 9 bases left between them. The CDR3 is CASRDGGSYNEQFF. Written as DNA, the CDR3 is TGTGCCAGCAGGGACGGAGGCTCCTACAATGAGCAGTTCTTC.

This clonotype has only a few counts. This chain connects TRBV5-1 to TRBJ1-2, with TRBD1 identical over 7 bases. J was trimmed by 4 bases and V by 2 bases; bases with no gene match: 5. Germline V gene lookup returns CDR1 SGHRS and CDR2 YFSETQ. The CDR3 is 14 amino acids. Here the CDR3 reads CASSFDQGVYGYTF. In nucleotides, the CDR3 is TGCGCCAGCAGCTTCGATCAGGGGGTCTATGGCTACACCTTC.

V is TRBV5-6 and J is TRBJ1-4; 8 nucleotides match TRBD1. Germline CDR1 reads SGHDT; CDR2 reads YYEEEE. The CDR3 sequence is 18 residues long. J gave up 2 bases and V 4 bases, and 13 bases lay outside the gene matches. The CDR3 is CASSRDRGGPSTNEKLFF. Written as DNA, the CDR3 is TGTGCCAGCAGCCGCGACAGGGGTGGCCCTTCCACTAATGAAAAACTGTTTTTT.

The chain couples TRBV20-1 to TRBJ2-7; 7 bases map to TRBD1. Germline V gene data show CDR1 as DFQATT and CDR2 as SNEGSKA (reference sequence). This CDR3 has 15 residues. After removal of 4 bases from V and 0 bases from J, the junction contained 9 bases not matched to a gene. This CDR3 is CSAILGTVSSYEQYV. The DNA for the CDR3 is TGCAGTGCTATACTCGGGACAGTGAGCTCCTACGAGCAGTACGTC.

This clonotype was recorded a few times. The chain has TRBV7-9 and TRBJ1-1, with a possible D match to TRBD1 (6 bases). Germline values: CDR1 SEHNR, CDR2 FQNEAQ (reference sequence). V lost 2 bases and J lost 4, with 14 bases in between. The CDR3 is 15 residues long. The CDR3: CASSLNPGGGTEAFF. The CDR3 bases are TGTGCCAGCAGCTTAAACCCAGGAGGGGGCACTGAAGCTTTCTTT.

The V and J genes are TRBV6-5 and TRBJ2-3; D perhaps matches TRBD1 (7 bases). Germline CDR1 and CDR2: MNHEY and SVGAGI. V was trimmed by 0 bases and J by 5 bases, leaving 15 bases between them. This CDR3 is built from 16 residues. The CDR3, as DNA: TGTGCCAGCAGTTACTCTCTACGGCAGGGGGGAGATACGCAGTATTTT. It codes for CASSYSLRQGGDTQYF.

The genes are TRBV28 and TRBJ1-1; D is possibly TRBD1 (6 bases). Germline CDR1 and CDR2: MDHEN and SYDVKM. Trimming left V 7 bases short and J 11 bases short, with 11 bases between. This CDR3 spans 10 amino acids. The DNA of the CDR3 is TGTGCCAGCACCGGAGGGGGGGCTTTCTTT. It translates to CASTGGGAFF.

This clonotype was seen a handful of times. The genes are TRBV7-9 and TRBJ2-2; a weak D match, TRBD2 (5 bases). The germline V and J ends were trimmed by 5 bases and 9 bases, with 10 bases remaining between them. The CDR3 is 12 amino acids. CDR1 SEHNR and CDR2 FQNEAQ come from the germline V gene (reference sequence). The CDR3 DNA follows: TGTGCCAGCAGCCCTAGGACTCGGGAGCTGTTTTTT. This translates into CASSPRTRELFF.

J is TRBJ1-5 and V is TRBV29-1, with D unresolved. Trimming cost V 4 bases and J 2 bases, with 12 bases left between them. The CDR3 is made up of 14 amino acids. CDR1 SQVTM and CDR2 ANQGSEA come from the germline V gene. CDR3: CSVAEGGGNQPQHF. The CDR3 DNA is TGCAGCGTTGCGGAGGGAGGAGGCAATCAGCCCCAGCATTTT.

This clonotype was found a few times. In DNA form, the CDR3 reads TGCAGTGCTAGAGATGCTAGCGGGGCTGGGGCCAACGTCCTGACTTTC. Translation gives CSARDASGAGANVLTF. This rearrangement joins TRBV20-1 to TRBJ2-6, with 9 bases matching TRBD2. V was clipped by 0 bases and J by 2 bases; unmatched bases: 2. The length of the CDR3 is 16 residues. Germline CDR1 and CDR2: DFQATT and SNEGSKA (reference sequence).